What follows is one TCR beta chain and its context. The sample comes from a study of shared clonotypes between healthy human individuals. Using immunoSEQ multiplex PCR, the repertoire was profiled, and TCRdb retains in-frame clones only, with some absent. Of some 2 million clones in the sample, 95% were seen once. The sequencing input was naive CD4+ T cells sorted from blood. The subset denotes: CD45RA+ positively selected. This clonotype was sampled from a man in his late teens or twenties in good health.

CDR3 nucleotide sequence: TGTGCCAGTAGTACACAGGGATTCGGTCAGCCCCAGCATTTT. This translates into CASSTQGFGQPQHF. The rearrangement joins TRBV19 to TRBJ1-5; the D gene is possibly TRBD1 (6 bases). V gave up 4 bases and J gave up 6 bases, with 13 bases separating them. Germline CDR1 LNHDA, CDR2 SQIVND (reference sequence). The CDR3 contains 14 residues. The full variable domain, in which reference TRBV19 and TRBJ1-5 provide the parts outside the CDR3, is DGGITQSPKYLFRKEGQNVTLSCEQNLNHDAMYWYRQDPGQGLRLIYYSQIVNDFQKGDIAEGYSVSREKKESFPLTVTSAQKNPTAFYLCASSTQGFGQPQHFGDGTRLSIL.